This T cell receptor (beta chain) derives from a study of cytomegalovirus exposure and HLA in healthy donors. Overall study context: The platform used for the roughly 120 validation repertoires matched that of the approximately 710 first-cohort repertoires, a later analysis reported.

Study results and limitations: Reported results showed that the classifier diagnosed cytomegalovirus status with high specificity and sensitivity. The dataset shows that most TCR sequences were rare, while some public TCRs occurred in many donors.

It was the approximately 120-subject validation cohort, separate from the approximately 690-subject first cohort, to which the donors belonged. On this clone itself: The antigen remains unidentified.

Produced via immunoSEQ multiplex PCR; TCRdb's table is partial and in-frame only. The table shows 150,000 to 200,000 clones, with around 84% occurring only once. This TCR derives from a man aged 18 to 30 in good health and CMV-seropositive. Material: PBMCs.

The CDR3 protein is CASSLSRGQNTEAFF. CDR3 nucleotide sequence: TGTGCCAGCAGTTTATCCAGGGGACAGAACACTGAAGCTTTCTTT. This sequence joins TRBV28 and TRBJ1-1; maybe TRBD1 (6 bases). The V gene lost 1 base and the J gene lost 1 base, with 10 bases spanning the gap. The CDR3 is made up of 15 amino acids. From germline, CDR1 is MDHEN and CDR2 SYDVKM.